This is a list of T cell receptor beta chains from one sample in a study of cytotoxic CD8 clonotypes in ibrutinib-treated CLL. Assay: immunoSEQ multiplex PCR; the TCRdb copy retains only in-frame clones and omits some. This table has some 120,000 clones, around 80% appearing once. The sequences come from PBMCs, collected after 24 months of ibrutinib treatment. The receptors here all came from a human donor with chronic lymphocytic leukemia. Each CDR3 is given with its conserved first and last residue. The D gene is left open where the match is weak. The listing skips clone size in some rows; elsewhere it reads once, few, many or a size class.

TRBJ2-3	TRBV25-1	-	-	CASSEGLSRVTDTQYF	TGTGCCAGCAGTGAGGGTTTAAGCAGGGTCACAGATACGCAGTATTTT
TRBJ2-2	TRBV7-2	-	-	CASSLGAGELFF	TGTGCCAGCAGCTTAGGAGCCGGGGAGCTGTTTTTT
TRBJ2-7	TRBV27	TRBD1	-	CATSETGLGSYEQYF	TGTGCCACCTCCGAGACAGGGTTGGGCTCCTACGAGCAGTACTTC
TRBJ2-7	TRBV7-2	TRBD1	-	CASSPGQGALKIYEQYF	TGTGCCAGCAGCCCGGGACAGGGGGCGTTAAAGATCTACGAGCAGTACTTC
TRBJ2-2	TRBV5-1	-	-	CASSLSGNTGELFF	TGCGCCAGCAGCTTGTCAGGGAACACCGGGGAGCTGTTTTTT
TRBJ2-6	TRBV29-1	-	-	CSVGDTGANVLTF	TGCAGCGTTGGGGACACTGGGGCCAACGTCCTGACTTTC
TRBJ2-3	TRBV18	-	-	CASSGPSSTDTQYF	TGTGCCAGCTCCGGACCTTCTAGCACAGATACGCAGTATTTT
TRBJ1-4	TRBV19	-	-	CASSKTGPGEKLFF	TGTGCCAGTAGTAAGACAGGCCCCGGTGAAAAACTGTTTTTT
TRBJ1-5	TRBV6-5	-	-	CASFGSPSNQPQHF	TGTGCCAGCTTTGGGTCACCGAGCAATCAGCCCCAGCATTTT
TRBJ2-7	TRBV6-6	-	-	CASSPVGGEQYF	TGTGCCAGCAGCCCCGTGGGGGGCGAGCAGTACTTC
TRBJ2-7	TRBV5-6	-	-	CASSLAATPRGSYEQYF	TGTGCCAGCAGCTTGGCGGCAACCCCCCGGGGCTCCTACGAGCAGTACTTC
TRBJ1-6	TRBV6-5	-	-	CASGASSYNSPLHF	TGTGCCAGCGGGGCGAGCTCCTATAATTCACCCCTCCACTTT
TRBJ2-3	TRBV5-5	-	-	CASSNTDTQYF	TGTGCCAGCAGCAACACAGATACGCAGTATTTT
TRBJ2-2	TRBV21-1	-	-	CASSTGLAGGPSPNTGELFF	TGTGCCAGCAGCACGGGACTAGCGGGGGGGCCGTCTCCGAACACCGGGGAGCTGTTTTTT
TRBJ1-1	TRBV6-1	TRBD1	-	CASRTSGGTEAFF	TGTGCCAGCAGGACCTCAGGGGGGACTGAAGCTTTCTTT
TRBJ2-3	TRBV7-9	TRBD2	-	CASSATQHGLAGITQYF	TGTGCCAGCAGCGCCACCCAACATGGACTAGCGGGTATTACGCAGTATTTT
TRBJ2-7	TRBV20-1	-	-	CSARDRSVPYF	TGCAGTGCTAGAGACCGCAGCGTGCCGTACTTC
TRBJ1-5	TRBV9	-	-	CASSSHSNQPQHF	TGTGCCAGCAGCTCCCACAGCAATCAGCCCCAGCATTTT
TRBJ2-7	TRBV6-5	-	-	CASSYTSDRSYEQYF	TGTGCCAGCAGTTACACCTCCGACAGGAGCTACGAGCAGTACTTC
TRBJ1-6	TRBV7-2	TRBD1	once	CASSFDREFSSPLHF	TGTGCCAGCAGCTTTGACAGGGAGTTTAGTTCACCCCTCCACTTT
TRBJ1-4	TRBV11-2	TRBD1	-	CASGVRDSYEKLFF	TGTGCCAGCGGGGTTCGGGACAGTTATGAAAAACTGTTTTTT
TRBJ2-7	TRBV10-3	-	once	CAIHSSDRPYEQYF	TGTGCCATACACAGCTCCGACAGGCCCTACGAGCAGTACTTC
TRBJ2-7	TRBV30	-	-	CAWSSRLYEQYF	TGTGCCTGGAGTAGCAGACTCTACGAGCAGTACTTC
TRBJ2-7	TRBV6-5	TRBD1	-	CASRRSGTGNEQYF	TGTGCCAGCAGACGCTCCGGGACAGGGAACGAGCAGTACTTC
TRBJ1-1	TRBV18	-	-	CASSPGVDTEAFF	TGTGCCAGCTCACCAGGTGTTGACACTGAAGCTTTCTTT
TRBJ2-1	TRBV27	-	-	CASSLLPVSSYNEQFF	TGTGCCAGCAGTTTATTACCAGTGAGCTCCTACAATGAGCAGTTCTTC
TRBJ2-1	TRBV6-5	-	-	CASHRLSATNEQFF	TGTGCCAGCCACCGATTATCGGCGACGAATGAGCAGTTCTTC
TRBJ1-2	TRBV5-6	TRBD1	-	CASSLTGQGLYGYTF	TGTGCCAGCAGCTTGACGGGACAGGGACTCTATGGCTACACCTTC
TRBJ2-7	TRBV6-6	TRBD1	-	CASSYPGQADEQYF	TGTGCCAGCAGTTACCCGGGACAGGCCGACGAGCAGTACTTC
TRBJ1-4	TRBV6-1	TRBD1	-	CASSEGQINEKLFF	TGTGCCAGCAGTGAGGGACAGATTAATGAAAAACTGTTTTTT
TRBJ2-1	TRBV5-4	TRBD2	-	CASSLGGRASGNNEQFF	TGTGCCAGCAGCTTGGGAGGTCGCGCTAGCGGAAACAATGAGCAGTTCTTC
TRBJ1-3	TRBV18	-	-	CASSPRGAGDPGNTIYF	TGTGCCAGCTCACCCCGGGGTGCCGGAGATCCTGGAAACACCATATATTTT
TRBJ2-1	TRBV12-5	-	-	CASGLWGSYNEQFF	TGTGCTAGTGGTTTGTGGGGGTCCTACAATGAGCAGTTCTTC
TRBJ2-1	TRBV7-9	TRBD1	-	CASSSGTDYNNEQFF	TGTGCCAGCAGCTCGGGGACAGACTACAACAATGAGCAGTTCTTC
TRBJ1-2	TRBV11-2	-	-	CASSSGGKGYTF	TGTGCCAGCAGTTCGGGCGGTAAAGGCTACACCTTC